The 8 T cell receptor beta chains in this list originate from one sample, sequenced in a study of PD-1 and CTLA-4 blockade in melanoma. TCRdb's table, derived via immunoSEQ multiplex PCR, lists solely in-frame clones and lacks some. The table records 34,000 or so clones, 88% of them present only once. Source: CD8+ T cells from peripheral blood, taken from a patient given anti-PD-1 treatment. The receptors stem from a human donor with melanoma.

The chain recombines TRBV5-1 with TRBJ2-3; no definite D call. Trimming took 0 bases from V and 4 from J, leaving 6 bases between them. The CDR3 is 13 amino acids. CDR1 and CDR2 from the germline V gene are SGHRS and YFSETQ. CDR3 loop: CASSLGVADTQYF. CDR3 nucleotides: TGCGCCAGCAGCTTGGGGGTAGCAGATACGCAGTATTTT.

This clone was recorded once. V gene TRBV9 combines with J gene TRBJ1-5; unclear D gene. Germline V lookup: CDR1 SGDLS, CDR2 YYNGEE. The CDR3 spans 14 residues. Trimming left V 0 bases short and J 3 bases short, with 7 bases between. The chain's CDR3 is CASSVGGDNQPQHF. The CDR3 DNA reads TGTGCCAGCAGCGTAGGTGGTGACAATCAGCCCCAGCATTTT.

The J gene is TRBJ1-3, the V gene TRBV10-3; possibly TRBD1 for D (5 bases). The CDR3 has 15 residues. V was trimmed by 4 bases and J by 8 bases, leaving 18 bases between them. Germline CDR1 and CDR2: ENHRY and SYGVKD. For the CDR3, the DNA is TGTGCCATCAGTGTCCCGACCACCAAAGGGGACACCATATATTTT. It is translated as CAISVPTTKGDTIYF.

The chain combines TRBV13 with TRBJ1-3; D gene unclear. CDR1 and CDR2 from the germline V gene are PRHDT and FYEKMQ (reference sequence). CDR3 length: 15 amino acids. The V gene lost 4 bases and the J gene lost 2 bases, with 12 bases spanning the gap. Here the CDR3 DNA reads TGTGCCAGCAGCTCAGTGTCTGTTACTGGAAACACCATATATTTT. Encoded protein: CASSSVSVTGNTIYF.

This sequence joins TRBV19 and TRBJ1-1; weak D call: TRBD1 (6 bases). Germline values: CDR1 LNHDA, CDR2 SQIVND (reference sequence). Between the trimmed V and J ends, which lost 5 bases and 3 bases, there was a span of 19 bases. The CDR3 totals 16 residues. The CDR3 DNA sequence: TGTGCCAGTAGTGCTCTGGATGGACAGCGGGACACTGAAGCTTTCTTT. Its protein product is CASSALDGQRDTEAFF.

The V gene is TRBV7-3, the J gene TRBJ2-1; 8 bases line up with TRBD2. This CDR3 comprises 15 residues. Germline trimming cut 5 bases from V and 8 bases from J; bases unmatched to any gene: 11. CDR1 and CDR2 (germline): SGHTA, FQGTGA. The CDR3 spells CASSARGGLGDEQFF. CDR3 DNA: TGTGCCAGCAGCGCCCGGGGGGGCCTTGGCGATGAGCAGTTCTTC.

The chain is built from TRBV2 and TRBJ2-1; no clear D. Trimming cost V 2 bases and J 4 bases, with 6 bases left between them. CDR1 and CDR2 (germline): SNHLY, FYNNEI. The CDR3 extends over 13 amino acids. The CDR3 is CASSEQSYNEQFF. The CDR3, as DNA: TGTGCCAGCAGTGAACAGTCTTACAATGAGCAGTTCTTC.

The chain couples TRBV6-6 to TRBJ2-1; D possibly corresponds to TRBD2 (6 bases). V lost 4 bases and J 12 bases, leaving 10 bases between the germline ends. The CDR3 is made up of 11 amino acids. Germline V gene lookup returns CDR1 MNHNY and CDR2 SVGAGI (reference sequence). The CDR3 spells CASSFGGGQFF. CDR3 sequence (DNA): TGTGCCAGCAGTTTCGGGGGAGGGCAGTTCTTC.